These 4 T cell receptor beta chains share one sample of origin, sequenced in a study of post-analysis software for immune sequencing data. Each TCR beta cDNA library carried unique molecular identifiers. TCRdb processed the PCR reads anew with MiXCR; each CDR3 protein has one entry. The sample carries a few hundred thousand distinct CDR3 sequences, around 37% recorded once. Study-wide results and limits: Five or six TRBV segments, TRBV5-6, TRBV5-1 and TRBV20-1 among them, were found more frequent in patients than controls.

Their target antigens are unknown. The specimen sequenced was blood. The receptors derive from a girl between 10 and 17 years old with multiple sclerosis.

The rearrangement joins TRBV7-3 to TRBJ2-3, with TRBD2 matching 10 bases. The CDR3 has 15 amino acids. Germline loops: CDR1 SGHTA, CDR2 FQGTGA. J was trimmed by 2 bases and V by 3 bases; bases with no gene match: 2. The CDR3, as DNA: TGTGCCAGCAGCTTGCTAGCGGGGGTCACAGATACGCAGTATTTT. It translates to CASSLLAGVTDTQYF.

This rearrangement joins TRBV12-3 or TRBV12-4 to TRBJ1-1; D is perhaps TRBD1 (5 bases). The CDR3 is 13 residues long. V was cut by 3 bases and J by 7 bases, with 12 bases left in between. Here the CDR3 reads CASSFMDNLEAFF. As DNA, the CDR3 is TGTGCCAGCAGTTTTATGGACAACCTTGAAGCTTTCTTT.

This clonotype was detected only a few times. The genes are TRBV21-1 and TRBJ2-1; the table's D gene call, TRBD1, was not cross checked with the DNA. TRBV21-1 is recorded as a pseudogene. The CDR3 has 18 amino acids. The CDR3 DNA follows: TGTGCCAGCAGCAAAGTCCCCGGACAGGGGGACTCCTACAATGAGCAGTTCTTC. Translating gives CASSKVPGQGDSYNEQFF.

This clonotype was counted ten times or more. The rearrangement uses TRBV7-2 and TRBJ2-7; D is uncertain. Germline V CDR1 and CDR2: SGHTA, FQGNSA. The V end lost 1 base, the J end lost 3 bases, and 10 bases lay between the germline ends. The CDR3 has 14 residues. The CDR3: CASSLGLVSYEQYF. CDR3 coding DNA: TGTGCCAGCAGCTTAGGGCTAGTCAGCTACGAGCAGTACTTC.